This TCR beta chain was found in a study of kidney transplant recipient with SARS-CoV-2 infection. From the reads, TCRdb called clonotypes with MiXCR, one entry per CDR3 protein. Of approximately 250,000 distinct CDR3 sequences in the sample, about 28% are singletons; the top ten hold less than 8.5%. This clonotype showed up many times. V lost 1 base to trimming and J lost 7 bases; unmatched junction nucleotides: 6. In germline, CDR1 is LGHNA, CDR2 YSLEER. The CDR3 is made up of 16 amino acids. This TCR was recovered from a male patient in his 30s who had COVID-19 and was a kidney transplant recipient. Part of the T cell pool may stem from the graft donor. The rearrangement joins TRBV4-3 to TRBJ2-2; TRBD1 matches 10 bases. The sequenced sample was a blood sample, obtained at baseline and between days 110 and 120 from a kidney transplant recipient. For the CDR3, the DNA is TGCGCCAGCAGCCAAGTGGACAGGGGGTTCATCGGGGAGCTGTTTTTT. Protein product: CASSQVDRGFIGELFF.